This is a list of T cell receptor beta chains from one sample in a study of T-cell memory formation after mild COVID-19. TCRdb analysed the 5' RACE reads with MiXCR anew, one entry per CDR3 protein. The table lists 470,000 or so distinct CDR3 sequences, around a quarter of them singletons, with around an eighth in the top ten. Sequenced input: PBMCs or a T cell subset sorted from them (not recorded which). These receptors came from an adult woman who had mild COVID-19 (a few samples of this study predate the infection). Cell type and time point are not known. Both conserved end residues are part of each CDR3. The order of the fields is V gene, clone size, D gene, J gene, CDR3 DNA, CDR3 protein. D genes are given only for firm matches. Size is omitted from some rows. Given values are once, few, many or a class for expanded clones.

TRBV6-1	few	NA	TRBJ2-5	TGTGCCAGCAGATACCGGGGGCGCGAGACCCAGTACTTC	CASRYRGRETQYF
TRBV5-1	NA	NA	TRBJ2-1	TGCGCCAGCAGCTTAGTTATATCGGGTCACAATGAGCAGTTCTTC	CASSLVISGHNEQFF
TRBV28	NA	TRBD1	TRBJ1-1	TGTGCCAGCAGGCTCGCGGGACAGGGCATGGCTTTCTTT	CASRLAGQGMAFF
TRBV12-3/TRBV12-4	few	NA	TRBJ1-4	TGTGCCAGCGGGGTGATGGGAGGTGAAAAACTGTTTTTT	CASGVMGGEKLFF
TRBV11-2	few	TRBD2	TRBJ2-3	TGTGCCAGCAGCTTATCGGTTGGGGTAGCGGGGGGCCCGACTCAGCCAGATACGCAGTATTTT	CASSLSVGVAGGPTQPDTQYF
TRBV18	NA	NA	TRBJ2-5	TGTGCCAGCTCACCAGACCGGGAGACCCAGTACTTC	CASSPDRETQYF
TRBV9	NA	NA	TRBJ2-3	TGTGCCAGCACGCAAGGGGGGGGGAGCACAGATACGCAGTATTTT	CASTQGGGSTDTQYF
TRBV20-1	few	TRBD2	TRBJ2-5	TGCAGTGCTAGAGCATATACTAGCGGACGACTGGTAACCCAGTACTTC	CSARAYTSGRLVTQYF
TRBV12-3/TRBV12-4	few	NA	TRBJ2-1	TGTGCCAGCAGTTTAGTTTCGAGCTCCTACAATGAGCAGTTCTTC	CASSLVSSSYNEQFF
TRBV4-1	few	TRBD1	TRBJ1-6	TGCGCCAGCAGCCAGGGACAGGGATCCAATTCACCCCTCCACTTT	CASSQGQGSNSPLHF
TRBV7-3	NA	TRBD2	TRBJ2-7	TGTGCCAGCAGCTTTCGACTAGCGGGCTCCTCCTACGAGCAGTACTTC	CASSFRLAGSSYEQYF
TRBV3-1	few	NA	TRBJ1-2	TGTGCCAGCAGCCAAGACAGGGGCACCTATGGCTACACCTTC	CASSQDRGTYGYTF
TRBV7-8	many	TRBD1	TRBJ1-1	TGTGCCAGCAGCTTACCGTCGGGACAGGGGACCGAAGCTTTCTTT	CASSLPSGQGTEAFF
TRBV6-6	NA	NA	TRBJ1-1	TGTGCCAGCAGTTATTCCACAAGTGAAGCTTTCTTT	CASSYSTSEAFF
TRBV7-2	NA	TRBD2	TRBJ2-5	TGTGCCAGCAGCCCGACGGGGGGGGTCCATGTGACCCAGTACTTC	CASSPTGGVHVTQYF
TRBV27	NA	TRBD1	TRBJ2-7	TGTGCCAGCAGTCGACAACAGGGGGTGCGGGGCGAGCAGTACTTC	CASSRQQGVRGEQYF
TRBV7-9	many	NA	TRBJ2-7	TGTGCCAGCAGCCTTAACTACGAGCAGTACTTC	CASSLNYEQYF
TRBV11-2	NA	NA	TRBJ2-3	TGTGCCAGCAGGACGGGACCCACAGATACGCAGTATTTT	CASRTGPTDTQYF
TRBV6-5	NA	NA	TRBJ1-1	TGTGCCAGCAGTTACCACAGGAACACTGAAGCTTTCTTT	CASSYHRNTEAFF
TRBV5-1	NA	NA	TRBJ2-3	TGCGCCAGTCGACTACTCACAGATACGCAGTATTTT	CASRLLTDTQYF
TRBV7-6	NA	TRBD1	TRBJ1-2	TGTGCCAGCAGCCCGGACAGGGGGTACGCCTATGGCTACACCTTC	CASSPDRGYAYGYTF